This T cell receptor beta chain was recorded in a study of blood T cell repertoires in COVID-19. The repertoire was sequenced with immunoSEQ multiplex PCR; TCRdb's copy has only in-frame clones and lacks some. This sample has around 300,000 clones, with 80% to 90% found just once. The V end was cut by 7 bases, the J end by 0 bases, with 13 bases between. CDR1 is LNHDA, CDR2 SQIVND, per germline (reference sequence). The CDR3 consists of 15 residues. The receptor was derived from a man under 40 who had recovered from COVID-19. V gene TRBV19 combines with J gene TRBJ1-5; TRBD1 might be the D (6 bases). Sequencing was carried out using PBMCs or T cells enriched from blood (not recorded which). CDR3 nucleotide sequence: TGTGCCAGTATCCCCGACAGGTATAGCAATCAGCCCCAGCATTTT. Residues: CASIPDRYSNQPQHF.